Listed below are T cell receptor beta chains from one sample, sequenced in a study of OX40 agonist ivuxolimab in advanced cancers. The repertoire was sequenced with immunoSEQ multiplex PCR; TCRdb's copy has only in-frame clones and lacks some. The sample lists tens of thousands of clones; approximately 83% were seen once. The material sequenced was CD4+ or CD8+ T cells sorted from blood, taken in a trial of the OX40 agonist ivuxolimab. The receptor source for this set is an adult with an advanced solid tumor such as melanoma, head and neck, liver or kidney cancer. Each CDR3 is given with its conserved first and last residue. D genes are given only for firm matches. Clone size, where shown, is once, few, many, or a class for clones that have expanded.

V	J	size	D	DNA	CDR3
TRBV28	TRBJ1-2	NA	NA	TGTGCCAGCACCGCCCCGGGGGTCTACTATGGCTACACCTTC	CASTAPGVYYGYTF
TRBV11-2	TRBJ2-3	few	NA	TGTGCCAGCAGCTTTGAAGCGGGTGGGTCAGATACGCAGTATTTT	CASSFEAGGSDTQYF
TRBV28	TRBJ1-5	NA	NA	TGTGCCAGCAGTTTATTCTATCAGCCCCAGCATTTT	CASSLFYQPQHF
TRBV7-2	TRBJ1-4	NA	NA	TGTGCCAGCAGCACCCAGGGGTCAACTAATGAAAAACTGTTTTTT	CASSTQGSTNEKLFF
TRBV27	TRBJ1-1	NA	NA	TGTGCCAGCAGTTTAGGGAGCTCGGACACTGAAGCTTTCTTT	CASSLGSSDTEAFF
TRBV4-2	TRBJ2-7	NA	NA	TGTGCCAGCAGCTCCCAAAGAGGAGGGCCTGGGAAGTACGAGCAGTACTTC	CASSSQRGGPGKYEQYF
TRBV9	TRBJ1-3	few	NA	TGTGCCAGCAGCGTCGGCGGACAAAGCTCTGGAAACACCATATATTTT	CASSVGGQSSGNTIYF
TRBV7-9	TRBJ2-7	NA	TRBD2	TGTGCCAGCAGCTCCCGACTAGCGGGAGTGGTAGGCTCTGAGCAGTACTTC	CASSSRLAGVVGSEQYF
TRBV28	TRBJ1-2	once	NA	TGTGCCAGCAGTTTGAAATATGGCTACACCTTC	CASSLKYGYTF
TRBV15	TRBJ2-3	NA	TRBD2	TGTGCCACCAGCAAACGGACTAGCGGGGGGGCGCCAGATACGCAGTATTTT	CATSKRTSGGAPDTQYF
TRBV19	TRBJ2-2	NA	NA	TGTGCCAGTAGTACCCTCCGTGGAACCGGGGAGCTGTTTTTT	CASSTLRGTGELFF
TRBV2	TRBJ1-2	NA	NA	TGTGCCAGCAGTGGTAGAGATTTTAACTATGGCTACACCTTC	CASSGRDFNYGYTF
TRBV9	TRBJ2-1	once	TRBD2	TGTGCCAGCAGCGTCAGTAGCGGGAGAAGGGGTGAGCAGTTCTTC	CASSVSSGRRGEQFF
TRBV10-3	TRBJ2-2	NA	TRBD2	TGTGCCGTCTCTAGCGGGGCTAACGGGGAGCTGTTTTTT	CAVSSGANGELFF
TRBV6-1	TRBJ2-1	NA	TRBD1	TGTGCCAGCAGTGAACCAGGGGGCAATTGGAATGAGCAGTTCTTC	CASSEPGGNWNEQFF
TRBV19	TRBJ2-1	NA	TRBD1	TGTGCCAGTAGTATAAGTCGGCAGGGGGATAATGAGCAGTTCTTC	CASSISRQGDNEQFF
TRBV10-3	TRBJ2-3	NA	TRBD2	TGTGCCATCAGTGGGAGGCTAGCGGGGGTCCCACCCACAGATACGCAGTATTTT	CAISGRLAGVPPTDTQYF
TRBV16	TRBJ2-4	NA	NA	TGTGCCAGCAGCCAATCTGCCCCTCCCCGTAACATTCAGTACTTC	CASSQSAPPRNIQYF
TRBV6-5	TRBJ2-3	NA	TRBD2	TGTGCCAGCAGATACCGGGACTACCGCACAGATACGCAGTATTTT	CASRYRDYRTDTQYF
TRBV7-2	TRBJ2-5	NA	NA	TGTGCCAGCAGCCCGCAGAAGCAAGAGACCCAGTACTTC	CASSPQKQETQYF
TRBV19	TRBJ2-6	NA	TRBD1	TGTGCCAGTAGATCGACAGGGGCTGGGGCCAACGTCCTGACTTTC	CASRSTGAGANVLTF
TRBV6-1	TRBJ2-6	once	TRBD1	TGTGCCAGCAGTGCCCCCGGGACAGTTGCTGGGGCCAACGTCCTGACTTTC	CASSAPGTVAGANVLTF
TRBV5-1	TRBJ2-7	NA	NA	TGCGCCAGCAGCTTGGATCCGGGGGAGTCCTACGAGCAGTACTTC	CASSLDPGESYEQYF
TRBV6-6	TRBJ1-4	NA	TRBD1	TGTGCCAGCAGTTCCGAGTTTGGACAGGGCGAAAAACTGTTTTTT	CASSSEFGQGEKLFF
TRBV11-2	TRBJ1-5	NA	NA	TGTGCCAGCAGCCGACAGGCGGGTCAGCCCCAGCATTTT	CASSRQAGQPQHF
TRBV18	TRBJ2-7	NA	TRBD2	TGTGCCAGCTCACCACTGTCGACGGAGCGGGGGAGCTACGAGCAGTACTTC	CASSPLSTERGSYEQYF
TRBV10-3	TRBJ2-5	NA	TRBD1	TGTGCCATCAGCCAGGGGGCGGGGGAGACCCAGTACTTC	CAISQGAGETQYF
TRBV28	TRBJ2-7	NA	TRBD2	TGTGCCAGCAGACCCCGGGACTACACCTACGAGCAGTACTTC	CASRPRDYTYEQYF
TRBV28	TRBJ2-1	NA	NA	TGTGCCAGCAGTTTAGGGCCCACGGAGCAGTTCTTC	CASSLGPTEQFF
TRBV18	TRBJ2-1	NA	TRBD2	TGTGCCAGCTCCCCCCGGGGCGCGGGAGGGGCTGAGCAGTTCTTC	CASSPRGAGGAEQFF
TRBV30	TRBJ1-6	NA	TRBD1	TGTGCCTGGAGGGGGACAGATAATTCACCCCTCCACTTT	CAWRGTDNSPLHF
TRBV29-1	TRBJ1-5	NA	NA	TGCAGCGCATCGACGGCGAGCGGTCAGCCCCAGCATTTT	CSASTASGQPQHF
TRBV28	TRBJ1-3	NA	TRBD1	TGTGCCAGCAGTCGGTCGACAGGGGGTGGAAACACCATATATTTT	CASSRSTGGGNTIYF
TRBV28	TRBJ2-7	NA	NA	TGTGCCAGCAGTTTCACCTTCAGTCGTCTATCCTACGAGCAGTACTTC	CASSFTFSRLSYEQYF
TRBV30	TRBJ2-7	NA	NA	TGTGCCTGGAGTGTGGGGAGGGGGCTCGAGCAGTACTTC	CAWSVGRGLEQYF
TRBV18	TRBJ2-3	NA	NA	TGTGCCAGCTCACCTAGCACAGATACGCAGTATTTT	CASSPSTDTQYF
TRBV20-1	TRBJ2-3	NA	TRBD2	TGCAGCACCGGGAGGGATACGCAGTATTTT	CSTGRDTQYF
TRBV28	TRBJ1-2	NA	NA	TGTGCCAGCAGTTCGCAGAGGGGTGGCTACACCTTC	CASSSQRGGYTF
TRBV5-1	TRBJ2-2	NA	TRBD2	TGCGCCAGCAGCTTGGAGGGAGGGGTCCTCACCGGGGAGCTGTTTTTT	CASSLEGGVLTGELFF
TRBV30	TRBJ2-7	few	TRBD2	TGTGCCTGGAGTGTACACCTGACTAGCAGGTCCATCGAGCAGTACTTC	CAWSVHLTSRSIEQYF
TRBV27	TRBJ2-3	once	TRBD2	TGTGCCAGCAGTTTAGGCCGGGGGGGTCATACGCAGTATTTT	CASSLGRGGHTQYF
TRBV11-3	TRBJ1-2	NA	NA	TGTGCCAGCAGCTTTTTGACAGAAGTTAACTATGGCTACACCTTC	CASSFLTEVNYGYTF
TRBV27	TRBJ2-4	NA	TRBD2	TGTGCCAGCAGTTTAAGCACTAGCGGGGGGCCTATGGGCATTCAGTACTTC	CASSLSTSGGPMGIQYF
TRBV6-5	TRBJ1-3	NA	NA	TGTGCCAGCAGCCTCGGGACGGCCTCTGGAAACACCATATATTTT	CASSLGTASGNTIYF